This T cell receptor (beta chain) emerged from a study of CD8 T cells in ankylosing spondylitis. Each CDR3 protein gets one entry after TCRdb re-called the 5' RACE reads with MiXCR. The sample has 250,000 to 350,000 distinct CDR3 sequences; 20% are singletons. This CDR3 region has 14 residues. Trimming shortened V by 0 bases and J by 8 bases, and 11 bases separated the two germline ends. Material: blood, either unsorted or a sorted T cell fraction (not recorded which). The chain carries TRBV12-3 or TRBV12-4 and TRBJ2-1; possibly TRBD2 for D (6 bases). The clonotype originates from a male donor with ankylosing spondylitis or in good health (not recorded which). CDR3 sequence (DNA): TGTGCCAGCAGTTTAGCTGGGACTGGTGATGAGCAGTTCTTC. Its protein is CASSLAGTGDEQFF.